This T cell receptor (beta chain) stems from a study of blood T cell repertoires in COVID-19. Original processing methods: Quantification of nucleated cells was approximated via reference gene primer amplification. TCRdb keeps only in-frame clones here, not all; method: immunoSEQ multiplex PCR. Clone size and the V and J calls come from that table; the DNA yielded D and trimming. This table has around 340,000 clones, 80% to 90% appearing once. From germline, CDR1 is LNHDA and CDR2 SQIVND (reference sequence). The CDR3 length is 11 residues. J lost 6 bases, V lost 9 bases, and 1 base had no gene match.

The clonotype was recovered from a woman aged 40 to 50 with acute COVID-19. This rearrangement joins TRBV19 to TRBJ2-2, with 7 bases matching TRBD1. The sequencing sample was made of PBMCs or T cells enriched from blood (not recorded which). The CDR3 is CASGTAGELFF. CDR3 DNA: TGTGCCAGCGGGACAGCCGGGGAGCTGTTTTTT. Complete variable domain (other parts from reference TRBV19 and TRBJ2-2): DGGITQSPKYLFRKEGQNVTLSCEQNLNHDAMYWYRQDPGQGLRLIYYSQIVNDFQKGDIAEGYSVSREKKESFPLTVTSAQKNPTAFYLCASGTAGELFFGEGSRLTVL.